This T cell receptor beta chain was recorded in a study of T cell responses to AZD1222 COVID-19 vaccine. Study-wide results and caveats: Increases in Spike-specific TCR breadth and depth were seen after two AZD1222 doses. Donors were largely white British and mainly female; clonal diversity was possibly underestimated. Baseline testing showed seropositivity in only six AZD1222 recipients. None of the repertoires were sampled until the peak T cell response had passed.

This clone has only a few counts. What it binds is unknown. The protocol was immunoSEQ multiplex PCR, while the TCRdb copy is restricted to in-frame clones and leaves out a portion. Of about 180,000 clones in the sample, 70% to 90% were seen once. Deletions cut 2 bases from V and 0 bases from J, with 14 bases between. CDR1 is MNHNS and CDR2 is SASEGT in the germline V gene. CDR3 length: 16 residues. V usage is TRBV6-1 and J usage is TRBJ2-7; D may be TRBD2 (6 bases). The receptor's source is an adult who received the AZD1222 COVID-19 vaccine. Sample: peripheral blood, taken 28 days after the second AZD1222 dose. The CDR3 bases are TGTGCCAGCAGTGAACGGGAGCGGGCTAACTCCTACGAGCAGTACTTC. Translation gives CASSERERANSYEQYF.